These 12 T cell receptor beta chains originate from one sample sequenced in a study of blood T cells in healthy people across ages. A second PCR, run for roughly 7 to 11 cycles, used a sample-barcoded 5' primer plus a J-beta primer mix. TCRdb reprocessed the 5' RACE reads via MiXCR and lists one record per CDR3 protein. The sample lists hundreds of thousands of distinct CDR3 sequences, roughly 41% seen once, with about 20% in the top ten. Material for sequencing was blood. These receptors were collected from a woman in her sixties or seventies in good health.

The chain uses TRBV20-1 and TRBJ2-7; 12 bases map to TRBD2. The junction had 3 bases not matched to a gene; V was cut back by 6 bases and J by 3 bases. The CDR3 sequence is 13 residues long. Per the germline V gene, CDR1 is DFQATT and CDR2 is SNEGSKA (reference sequence). This CDR3 reads CSALAGGFYEQYF. The CDR3 DNA is TGCAGTGCGCTAGCGGGAGGGTTCTACGAGCAGTACTTC.

The genes are TRBV21-1 and TRBJ2-7. TRBV21-1 constitutes a pseudogene. The length of the CDR3 is 15 residues. The DNA for the CDR3 is TGTGCCAGCAGCAAAGTCGGACCAAATCCCGACGAGCAGTACTTC. This codes for CASSKVGPNPDEQYF.

The V gene is TRBV4-3, the J gene TRBJ1-2; 10 nucleotides align to TRBD1. CDR3 length: 18 residues. Germline V gene sequence: CDR1 LGHNA, CDR2 YSLEER. The ends lost 3 bases at V and 1 base at J; junction bases unmatched: 11. CDR3 in amino acids: CASSQPTGTGDLNYGYTF. CDR3 DNA: TGCGCCAGCAGCCAGCCCACCGGGACAGGGGACCTTAACTATGGCTACACCTTC.

This clonotype showed up just a few times. This chain connects TRBV20-1 to TRBJ2-3; tentatively, D is TRBD1 or TRBD2 (8 bases each). Trimming shortened V by 2 bases and J by 3 bases, and 18 bases separated the two germline ends. Germline loops: CDR1 DFQATT, CDR2 SNEGSKA (reference sequence). There are 16 residues in the CDR3. CDR3: CSARLSGGTGTDTQYF. Here the CDR3 DNA reads TGCAGTGCTAGATTATCGGGGGGGACAGGAACAGATACGCAGTATTTT.

This clonotype was seen once. Being one base from a much bigger clone, this may be a read error. The chain couples TRBV20-1 to TRBJ2-4; D is undetermined. The last part of the DNA fits TRBJ2-7 better; the J call may be wrong. This CDR3 region has 13 residues. Germline V lookup: CDR1 DFQATT, CDR2 SNEGSKA (reference sequence). Here the CDR3 reads CSARDVDLYEQYF. The CDR3 bases are TGCAGTGCTAGAGATGTCGACCTCTACGAGCAGTACTTC.

This clonotype has just a few counts. The J gene is TRBJ2-1, the V gene TRBV12-3 or TRBV12-4, with a weak D call TRBD1 (6 bases). The CDR3 is made up of 15 amino acids. Trimming left V 3 bases short and J 8 bases short, with 17 bases between. DNA of the CDR3: TGTGCCAGCAGTTTGGGGGCCTACCTATCGGATGAGCAGTTCTTC. This gives the protein CASSLGAYLSDEQFF.

This clonotype was seen a handful of times. This chain joins TRBV6-5 and TRBJ2-7; tentative D call: TRBD2 (5 bases). Trimming pared 2 bases from V and 2 bases from J, leaving 22 bases between. Germline CDR1 MNHEY, CDR2 SVGAGI. CDR3 length: 18 residues. The CDR3 nucleotides are TGTGCCAGCAGTTACAAGATGGGTCCCGGACTCGGGACCTACGAGCAGTACTTC. Amino acid sequence: CASSYKMGPGLGTYEQYF.

Only a few counts were recorded for this clonotype. The V and J genes are TRBV4-2 and TRBJ2-5, with a weak D call TRBD1 (5 bases). Gene TRBJ2-7 matches the end of the DNA better, so the J call may be wrong. Germline lookup yields CDR1 LGHNA and CDR2 YNFKEQ. There are 13 residues in the CDR3. CDR3 sequence reads: CASSQVGVDEQYF. The CDR3 bases are TGTGCCAGCAGCCAAGTAGGGGTGGACGAGCAGTACTTC.

The chain carries TRBV7-3 and TRBJ2-1, with 9 positions matching TRBD2. The CDR3 has 16 residues. Trimming at V came to 0 bases and at J to 7 bases, leaving 7 bases not matched to a gene. Per germline, CDR1 SGHTA and CDR2 FQGTGA. CDR3 bases: TGTGCCAGCAGCTTAACGAGCGGGGGGCGAAGGAATGAGCAGTTCTTC. Protein sequence: CASSLTSGGRRNEQFF.

V gene TRBV14 combines with J gene TRBJ2-1; D not certain. V shed 4 bases and J shed 0 bases, with 13 bases lying between them. CDR3 length: 16 residues. Germline V gives CDR1 SGHDN, CDR2 FVKESK. The CDR3 is CASSLPAWSSYNEQFF. The CDR3 coding sequence is TGTGCCAGCAGCCTACCAGCTTGGAGCTCCTACAATGAGCAGTTCTTC.

A single count supports this clonotype. The chain carries TRBV3-1 and TRBJ1-6; no reliable D call. Germline CDR1 and CDR2: LGHDT and YNNKEL (reference sequence). Trimming cost V 1 base and J 7 bases, with 8 bases left between them. The CDR3 is 14 residues long. CDR3 sequence (DNA): TGTGCCAGCAGCCAAGGGGCCGTAAATTCACCCCTCCACTTT. Translated: CASSQGAVNSPLHF.

The genes are TRBV7-2 and TRBJ1-1, with D hard to call. CDR1 is SGHTA and CDR2 is FQGNSA in the germline V gene. CDR3 length: 13 residues. V was cut by 5 bases and J by 4 bases, with 11 bases left in between. The CDR3 loop reads CASSLHVRTEAFF. Written as DNA, the CDR3 is TGTGCCAGCAGCCTACATGTTCGCACTGAAGCTTTCTTT.